The sequence of this T cell receptor (beta chain) was determined in a study of cytomegalovirus exposure and HLA in healthy donors. Sampled while nominally healthy, donors likely had unrecorded immune exposures. This CDR3 comprises 17 residues. CDR1 is MNHNS and CDR2 is SASEGT in the germline V gene. V was pared by 1 base and J by 0 bases, with 15 bases between. The PCR was carried out with 60 Vbeta primers and 13 Jbeta primers. The data were produced by immunoSEQ multiplex PCR, yet TCRdb's version contains in-frame clones alone and is incomplete. Among around 200,000 clones listed, approximately 78% were seen once.

This TCR came from a woman between 18 and 30 years old in good health and CMV-seronegative. Specimen: PBMCs. The chain has TRBV6-1 and TRBJ1-2, with D unclear. The CDR3 is CASSEVMRSLANYGYTF. CDR3 DNA sequence: TGTGCCAGCAGTGAAGTCATGCGTTCCCTAGCTAACTATGGCTACACCTTC.